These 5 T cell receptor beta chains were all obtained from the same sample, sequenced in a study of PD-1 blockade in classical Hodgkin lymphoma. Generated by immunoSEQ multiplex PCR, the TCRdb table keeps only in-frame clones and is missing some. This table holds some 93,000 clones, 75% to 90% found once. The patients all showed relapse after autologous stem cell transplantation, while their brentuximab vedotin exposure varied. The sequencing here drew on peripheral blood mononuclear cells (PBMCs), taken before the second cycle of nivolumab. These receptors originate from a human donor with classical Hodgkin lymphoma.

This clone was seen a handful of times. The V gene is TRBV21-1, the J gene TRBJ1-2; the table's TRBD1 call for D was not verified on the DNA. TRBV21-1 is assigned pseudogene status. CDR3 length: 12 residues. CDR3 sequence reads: CASPGAFMGYTF. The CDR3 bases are TGTGCCAGCCCTGGGGCCTTTATGGGCTACACCTTC.

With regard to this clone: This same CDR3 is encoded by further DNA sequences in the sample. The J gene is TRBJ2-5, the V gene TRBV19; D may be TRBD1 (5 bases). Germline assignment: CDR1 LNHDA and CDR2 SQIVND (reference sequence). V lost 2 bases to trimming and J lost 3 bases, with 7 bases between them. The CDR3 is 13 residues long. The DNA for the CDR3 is TGTGCCAGTAGTATAAGCAGGGAAGAGACCCAGTACTTC. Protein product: CASSISREETQYF.

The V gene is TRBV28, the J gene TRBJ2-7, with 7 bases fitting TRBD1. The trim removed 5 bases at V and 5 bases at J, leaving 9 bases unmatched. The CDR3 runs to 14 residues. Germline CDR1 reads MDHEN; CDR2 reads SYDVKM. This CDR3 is CASSPDRESDEQYF. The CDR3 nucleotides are TGTGCCAGCAGTCCCGACAGGGAAAGCGACGAGCAGTACTTC. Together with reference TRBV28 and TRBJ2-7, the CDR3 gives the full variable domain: DVKVTQSSRYLVKRTGEKVFLECVQDMDHENMFWYRQDPGLGLRLIYFSYDVKMKEKGDIPEGYSVSREKKERFSLILESASTNQTSMYLCASSPDRESDEQYFGPGTRLTVT.

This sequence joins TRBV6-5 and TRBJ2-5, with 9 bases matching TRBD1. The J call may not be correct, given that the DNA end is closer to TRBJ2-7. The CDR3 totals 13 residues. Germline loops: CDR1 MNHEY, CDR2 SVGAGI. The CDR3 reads CASSDRGLYEQYF. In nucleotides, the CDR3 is TGTGCCAGCTCGGACAGGGGACTCTACGAGCAGTACTTC.

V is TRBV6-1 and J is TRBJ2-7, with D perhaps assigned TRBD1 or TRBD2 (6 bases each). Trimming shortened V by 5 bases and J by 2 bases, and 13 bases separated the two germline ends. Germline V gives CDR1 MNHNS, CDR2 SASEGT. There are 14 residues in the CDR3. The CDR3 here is CASSSRGRPYEQYF. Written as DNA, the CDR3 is TGTGCCAGCAGTAGCCGGGGGCGTCCCTACGAGCAGTACTTC.